This T cell receptor beta chain was documented in a study of T cell repertoires in cytomegalovirus infection. CDR1 PRHDT and CDR2 FYEKMQ come from the germline V gene (reference sequence). Between the trimmed V and J ends, which lost 5 bases and 0 bases, there was a span of 13 bases. The CDR3 contains 15 residues. This clonotype was recorded at least ten times. Each CDR3 protein is one row after TCRdb ran MiXCR on the reads. Among roughly 230,000 distinct CDR3 sequences, about 17% were seen once, and the ten largest hold over 40%. This receptor was taken from a human donor in good health (CMV status not recorded). Some clones in this sample may be carry-over from other donors' samples. The chain is built from TRBV13 and TRBJ1-1; D is perhaps TRBD1 (6 bases). Sequenced: CD8+ T cells from PBMCs. Here the CDR3 reads CASSLRTAMNTEAFF. The CDR3 nucleotides read TGTGCCAGCAGCCTTCGGACAGCAATGAACACTGAAGCTTTCTTT.